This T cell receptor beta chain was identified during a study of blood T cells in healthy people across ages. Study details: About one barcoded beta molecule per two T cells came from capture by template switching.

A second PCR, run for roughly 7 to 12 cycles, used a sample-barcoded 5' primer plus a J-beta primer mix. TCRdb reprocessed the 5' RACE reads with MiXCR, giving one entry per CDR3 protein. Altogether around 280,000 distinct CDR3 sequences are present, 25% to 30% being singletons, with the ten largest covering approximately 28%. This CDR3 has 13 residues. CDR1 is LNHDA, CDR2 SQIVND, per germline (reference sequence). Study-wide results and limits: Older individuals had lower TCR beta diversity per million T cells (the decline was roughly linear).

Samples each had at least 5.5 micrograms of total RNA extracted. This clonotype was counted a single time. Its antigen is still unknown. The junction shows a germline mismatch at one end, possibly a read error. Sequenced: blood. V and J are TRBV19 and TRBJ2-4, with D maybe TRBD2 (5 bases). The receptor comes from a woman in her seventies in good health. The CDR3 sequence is CASSIGGRDIQHF. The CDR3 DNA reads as TGTGCCAGTAGTATTGGTGGGAGAGACATTCAGCACTTC.